This T cell receptor beta chain is drawn from a study of long-term antiretroviral therapy in people with HIV. Study at large: Samples from the earliest time points predate the 2015 immediate-ART recommendation by about a decade.

Investigators performed immunoSEQ version v3.0 at survey level. The repertoire was sequenced with immunoSEQ multiplex PCR; TCRdb's copy has only in-frame clones and lacks some. This sample has about 17,000 clones, with approximately 80% found just once. The germline gives CDR1 LNHNV, CDR2 YYDKDF (reference sequence). V lost 0 bases, J lost 0 bases, and 8 bases lay in between. The length of the CDR3 is 15 residues. Clinicians in the United States treated all participants with HIV. The rearrangement uses TRBV15 and TRBJ1-1; D gene uncertain. The sequenced sample was unsorted PBMCs, obtained 0.1 years before starting antiretroviral therapy. The receptor's source is a young man with HIV. CDR3 protein: CATSREESMNTEAFF. CDR3 bases: TGTGCCACCAGCAGAGAAGAATCCATGAACACTGAAGCTTTCTTT.